Listed here is a single T cell receptor beta chain. What it binds is unknown. Assay: immunoSEQ multiplex PCR; the TCRdb copy retains only in-frame clones and omits some. This sample has about 350,000 clones, with about 90% found just once. This entry is derived from a study of Ad26.COV2.S vaccination and SARS-CoV-2 variants. The study's findings and limits: Those who received the vaccine showed greater spike-specific TCR breadth than those given placebo. Whether participants received vaccine or placebo, their non-spike TCR breadth was similar.

The germline V and J ends were trimmed by 3 bases and 7 bases, with 9 bases remaining between them. CDR3 size: 12 residues. CDR1 is SNHLY, CDR2 FYNNEI, per germline. Sequenced here: peripheral blood, sampled after recovery from COVID-19. The chain uses TRBV2 and TRBJ1-1; D call uncertain. The TCR comes from a human donor who had recovered from COVID-19. The CDR3 nucleotides are TGTGCCAGCAGTGAGTTGGTCTATGAAGCTTTCTTT. This encodes CASSELVYEAFF. The entire variable domain, with the rest obtained from reference TRBV2 and TRBJ1-1, is as follows: EPEVTQTPSHQVTQMGQEVILRCVPISNHLYFYWYRQILGQKVEFLVSFYNNEISEKSEIFDDQFSVERPDGSNFTLKIRSTKLEDSAMYFCASSELVYEAFFGQGTRLTVV.